One and the same sample provided the 27 T cell receptor beta chains below, sequenced in a study of beta chain features in type 1 diabetes. The study reverse transcribed the entire isolated RNA, so it sequenced expressed TCRB transcripts. Assay used: immunoSEQ multiplex PCR; TCRdb lists only in-frame clones, some missing. This repertoire shows 860,000 or so clones, roughly a sixth found once; its top ten account for 0.023%. The specimen sequenced was naive CD4+ T cells from blood. These receptors all come from a woman aged 18-29 years in good health.

The chain is built from TRBV2 and TRBJ2-5; a weak D match, TRBD2 (6 bases). There are 13 residues in the CDR3. Germline V lookup: CDR1 SNHLY, CDR2 FYNNEI. V was shortened by 6 bases and J by 5 bases, with 13 bases between the two germline ends. CDR3 sequence (DNA): TGTGCCAGCAGCTGGAGGGTAGGCGAGACCCAGTACTTC. Translated: CASSWRVGETQYF.

This clone was counted a few times. This chain uses TRBV19 with TRBJ1-5, with a tentative D call TRBD1 (6 bases). Germline lookup yields CDR1 LNHDA and CDR2 SQIVND (reference sequence). V was pared by 5 bases and J by 5 bases, with 10 bases between. This CDR3 is built from 13 residues. CDR3 protein: CASSRQDHQPQHF. The CDR3 region has the DNA TGTGCCAGTAGTCGACAGGATCATCAGCCCCAGCATTTT.

The CDR3 here is CSALQNYEQYF. The CDR3 DNA reads as TGCAGTGCTCTCCAAAATTACGAGCAGTACTTC. The chain is built from TRBV20-1 and TRBJ2-7; D is uncertain. The CDR3 contains 11 residues. Germline values: CDR1 DFQATT, CDR2 SNEGSKA (reference sequence). V gave up 5 bases and J gave up 4 bases, with 9 bases separating them.

V usage is TRBV5-1 and J usage is TRBJ1-2; D possibly corresponds to TRBD1 (6 bases). CDR3 length: 14 amino acids. V was pared by 2 bases and J by 2 bases, with 10 bases between. Germline-derived CDR1 and CDR2 are SGHRS and YFSETQ. The CDR3 DNA sequence: TGCGCCAGCAGCTTAACAGGGTCCAACTATGGCTACACCTTC. Translation gives CASSLTGSNYGYTF.

This clone was picked up a small number of times. The V and J genes are TRBV27 and TRBJ2-1, with D hard to call. CDR3 length: 11 amino acids. The germline gives CDR1 MNHEY, CDR2 SMNVEV (reference sequence). V shed 3 bases and J shed 9 bases, with 6 bases lying between them. CDR3 DNA: TGTGCCAGCAGTTTTAGGGCTGAGCAGTTCTTC. This gives the protein CASSFRAEQFF.

This clone was recorded once. V is TRBV5-1 and J is TRBJ2-3; D unclear. The CDR3 is made up of 14 amino acids. In germline, CDR1 is SGHRS, CDR2 YFSETQ. Trimming pared 5 bases from V and 3 bases from J, leaving 13 bases between. The CDR3: CASRWRSGTDTQYF. In nucleotides, the CDR3 is TGCGCCAGCAGATGGCGGAGTGGAACAGATACGCAGTATTTT. Looking up the rest from reference TRBV5-1 and TRBJ2-3 gives the full variable domain: KAGVTQTPRYLIKTRGQQVTLSCSPISGHRSVSWYQQTPGQGLQFLFEYFSETQRNKGNFPGRFSGRQFSNSRSEMNVSTLELGDSALYLCASRWRSGTDTQYFGPGTRLTVL.

The gene calls are TRBV2 and TRBJ1-5; TRBD1 might be the D (6 bases). Between the trimmed V and J ends, which lost 4 bases and 0 bases, there was a span of 13 bases. Germline CDR1 is SNHLY and CDR2 is FYNNEI. This CDR3 region has 16 residues. The CDR3 coding sequence is TGTGCCAGCAGTGTATACGGGACATTTAGCAATCAGCCCCAGCATTTT. Amino acid sequence: CASSVYGTFSNQPQHF. The full variable domain, in which reference TRBV2 and TRBJ1-5 provide the parts outside the CDR3, is EPEVTQTPSHQVTQMGQEVILRCVPISNHLYFYWYRQILGQKVEFLVSFYNNEISEKSEIFDDQFSVERPDGSNFTLKIRSTKLEDSAMYFCASSVYGTFSNQPQHFGDGTRLSIL.

There are a few counts of this clone. The chain uses TRBV27 and TRBJ2-3, with 14 positions matching TRBD2. Losses at the gene ends were 4 bases for V and 8 bases for J; bases not matched to a gene: 8. CDR3 size: 16 residues. Germline-derived CDR1 and CDR2 are MNHEY and SMNVEV (reference sequence). The CDR3 protein is CASSSTSGRAVSTQYF. Written as DNA, the CDR3 is TGTGCCAGCAGTTCGACTAGCGGGAGGGCTGTGAGTACGCAGTATTTT.

The sample holds a few counts of this clone. This chain uses TRBV7-3 with TRBJ2-7; the D call may be TRBD1 or TRBD2 (5 bases each). Trimming cost V 4 bases and J 4 bases, with 17 bases left between them. This CDR3 contains 15 residues. The germline V gene has CDR1 SGHTA and CDR2 FQGTGA. The CDR3 loop is CASSSLPGPQYEQYF. As DNA, the CDR3 is TGTGCCAGCAGCTCCCTCCCGGGACCTCAATACGAGCAGTACTTC. Full variable domain (outside the CDR3, taken from reference TRBV7-3 and TRBJ2-7): GAGVSQTPSNKVTEKGKYVELRCDPISGHTALYWYRQSLGQGPEFLIYFQGTGAADDSGLPNDRFFAVRPEGSVSTLKIQRTERGDSAVYLCASSSLPGPQYEQYFGPGTRLTVT.

This clone has only a few counts. This chain links TRBV9 with TRBJ2-2, with D unclear. Trimming shortened V by 3 bases and J by 3 bases, and 6 bases separated the two germline ends. This CDR3 is 13 amino acids long. Germline V gene sequence: CDR1 SGDLS, CDR2 YYNGEE. In DNA, the CDR3 is TGTGCCAGCAGCGCTTCGGACACCGGGGAGCTGTTTTTT. It specifies CASSASDTGELFF.

This rearrangement joins TRBV5-1 to TRBJ2-3, with no clear D. Germline V gene sequence: CDR1 SGHRS, CDR2 YFSETQ. The CDR3 consists of 14 residues. Trimming took off 0 bases at V and 3 bases at J, with 8 bases between the two ends. CDR3 in amino acids: CASSLAVRTDTQYF. The CDR3 coding sequence is TGCGCCAGCAGCTTGGCCGTAAGGACAGATACGCAGTATTTT.

The chain joins TRBV5-6 to TRBJ1-1; D possibly corresponds to TRBD1 (5 bases). The CDR3 covers 15 residues. Germline V gene lookup returns CDR1 SGHDT and CDR2 YYEEEE. Trimming left V 4 bases short and J 3 bases short, with 16 bases between. CDR3 loop: CASSLRGSPHTEAFF. In DNA, the CDR3 is TGTGCCAGCAGCCTCCGGGGCAGCCCCCACACTGAAGCTTTCTTT. Combining the CDR3 with reference TRBV5-6 and TRBJ1-1 gives the whole variable domain DAGVTQSPTHLIKTRGQQVTLRCSPKSGHDTVSWYQQALGQGPQFIFQYYEEEERQRGNFPDRFSGHQFPNYSSELNVNALLLGDSALYLCASSLRGSPHTEAFFGQGTRLTVV.

This clone was counted only a few times. The chain links TRBV11-2 to TRBJ2-3; the match to TRBD2 covers 9 bases. Germline V lookup: CDR1 SGHAT, CDR2 FQNNGV. This CDR3 spans 18 amino acids. The J segment lost 0 bases and the V segment lost 1 base, leaving 8 bases of the junction unmatched. CDR3 loop: CASSLGISGSASTDTQYF. Here the CDR3 DNA reads TGTGCCAGCAGCTTAGGGATTAGCGGGAGTGCTAGCACAGATACGCAGTATTTT.

This clone appeared a few times. The chain's CDR3 is CASSLVAGEYQETQYF. The CDR3, as DNA: TGTGCCAGCAGCTTGGTGGCAGGGGAGTACCAAGAGACCCAGTACTTC. The J gene is TRBJ2-5, the V gene TRBV5-6, with D possibly being TRBD1 (6 bases). Trimming removed 0 bases from V and 0 bases from J, with 12 bases in between. The CDR3 length is 16 residues. Germline CDR1 and CDR2: SGHDT and YYEEEE.

This chain links TRBV7-9 with TRBJ2-2; tentatively, D is TRBD1 (6 bases). The CDR3 is 16 amino acids. Germline values: CDR1 SEHNR, CDR2 FQNEAQ (reference sequence). Trimming took 5 bases from V and 1 from J, leaving 14 bases between them. For the CDR3, the DNA is TGTGCCAGCAGCCTAAGGGTCAGGGGGAACACCGGGGAGCTGTTTTTT. Protein: CASSLRVRGNTGELFF.

V usage is TRBV20-1 and J usage is TRBJ2-1; a weak D match, TRBD2 (5 bases). The V gene's germline CDR1 is DFQATT and CDR2 SNEGSKA (reference sequence). V was clipped by 7 bases and J by 3 bases, with 7 bases between them. This CDR3 has 11 residues. CDR3 sequence: CSVEVYNEQFF. CDR3 bases: TGCAGTGTGGAGGTCTACAATGAGCAGTTCTTC.

This chain connects TRBV6-1 to TRBJ2-3; D assignment may be TRBD1 or TRBD2 (6 bases each). This CDR3 is built from 16 residues. V lost 2 bases and J lost 5, with 17 bases in between. CDR1 and CDR2 (germline): MNHNS, SASEGT. CDR3 loop: CASSELGGSVRDTQYF. CDR3 nucleotide sequence: TGTGCCAGCAGTGAACTCGGGGGCAGTGTTAGAGATACGCAGTATTTT.

V and J are TRBV6-8 and TRBJ2-1, with D maybe TRBD2 (6 bases). Germline CDR1 is MNHGY and CDR2 is SAAAGT. Trimming removed 6 bases at V and 6 bases at J, with 12 bases between. This CDR3 has 13 amino acids. CDR3: CASSPRRANEQFF. CDR3 bases: TGTGCCAGCAGCCCCCGGAGGGCCAATGAGCAGTTCTTC.

This clone has just a few counts. The chain joins TRBV6-1 to TRBJ2-1; D gene uncertain. The germline V and J ends were trimmed by 3 bases and 6 bases, with 18 bases remaining between them. The germline CDR1 and CDR2 sequences are MNHNS and SASEGT. The CDR3 has 16 residues. This CDR3 reads CASSEFIGFSSNEQFF. In DNA, the CDR3 is TGTGCCAGCAGTGAGTTTATAGGGTTTTCAAGCAATGAGCAGTTCTTC.

The J gene is TRBJ1-1, the V gene TRBV18; TRBD1 matches at 8 bases. The germline V gene encodes CDR1 KGHSH and CDR2 LQKENI. The J segment lost 4 bases and the V segment lost 5 bases, leaving 6 bases of the junction unmatched. CDR3 length equals 14 residues. The CDR3 nucleotides read TGTGCCAGCTCAATGCAGGGGGCGGGCACTGAAGCTTTCTTT. Translation: CASSMQGAGTEAFF.

This clone appeared a few times. The rearrangement links TRBV6-5 to TRBJ1-4; D might be TRBD1 (5 bases). Deletions cut 9 bases from V and 6 bases from J, with 20 bases between. Looked up from germline, CDR1 is MNHEY and CDR2 is SVGAGI. The CDR3 has 15 amino acids. The CDR3 coding sequence is TGTGCCAGTTCTAGAGCAGGGTGGTTAGATGAAAAACTGTTTTTT. The encoded protein is CASSRAGWLDEKLFF.

In its sample, this clone was seen a few times. The V call is TRBV6-9, the J call TRBJ2-7; 8 bases align to TRBD2. Trimming at V came to 6 bases and at J to 2 bases, leaving 12 bases not matched to a gene. Germline lookup yields CDR1 MNHGY and CDR2 SVAAGI. This CDR3 region has 16 residues. Here the CDR3 reads CASSYVPGGRAYEQYF. The DNA of the CDR3 is TGTGCCAGCAGCTACGTACCGGGAGGGAGGGCCTACGAGCAGTACTTC.

The chain recombines TRBV7-2 with TRBJ2-1; the match to TRBD2 covers 9 bases. The CDR3 is 13 residues long. After removal of 1 base from V and 12 bases from J, the junction contained 4 bases not matched to a gene. Per the germline V gene, CDR1 is SGHTA and CDR2 is FQGNSA. CDR3 bases: TGTGCCAGCAGCTTAGTCGGGACTAGCTTGCAGTTCTTC. Residues: CASSLVGTSLQFF.

This clone was detected a few times. The chain links TRBV4-2 to TRBJ1-2, with D perhaps matching TRBD1 (6 bases). The CDR3 contains 16 residues. Germline-derived CDR1 and CDR2 are LGHNA and YNFKEQ. V dropped 0 bases and J dropped 7 bases, with 18 bases sitting between them. CDR3 DNA: TGTGCCAGCAGCCAAGATCGTTGGGGGGGGCGCGTTGGCTACACCTTC. Translation: CASSQDRWGGRVGYTF.

The rearrangement links TRBV14 to TRBJ2-2, with 12 positions matching TRBD1. The CDR3 totals 15 residues. Germline loops: CDR1 SGHDN, CDR2 FVKESK. V shed 4 bases, J shed 5 bases, and the junction held 2 bases outside the gene matches. CDR3 DNA: TGTGCCAGCAGCCGGGACAGGGGGCAAACCGGGGAGCTGTTTTTT. Its protein product is CASSRDRGQTGELFF.

This sequence joins TRBV29-1 and TRBJ1-3; D is possibly TRBD1 (6 bases). This CDR3 region has 14 residues. CDR1 and CDR2 from the germline V gene are SQVTM and ANQGSEA. The V end lost 7 bases, the J end lost 3 bases, and 16 bases lay between the germline ends. The CDR3 protein is CSAVQGGIGNTIYF. In DNA form, the CDR3 reads TGCAGCGCCGTACAGGGTGGAATTGGAAACACCATATATTTT.

A single count supports this clone. This chain uses TRBV11-3 with TRBJ2-3, with D tentatively TRBD2 (5 bases). The CDR3 is 14 residues long. V was pared by 5 bases and J by 6 bases, with 15 bases between. Germline V gives CDR1 SGHNT, CDR2 YENEEA. The chain's CDR3 is CASSIGGSADTQYF. DNA for the CDR3: TGTGCCAGCAGCATAGGCGGGTCGGCGGATACGCAGTATTTT.